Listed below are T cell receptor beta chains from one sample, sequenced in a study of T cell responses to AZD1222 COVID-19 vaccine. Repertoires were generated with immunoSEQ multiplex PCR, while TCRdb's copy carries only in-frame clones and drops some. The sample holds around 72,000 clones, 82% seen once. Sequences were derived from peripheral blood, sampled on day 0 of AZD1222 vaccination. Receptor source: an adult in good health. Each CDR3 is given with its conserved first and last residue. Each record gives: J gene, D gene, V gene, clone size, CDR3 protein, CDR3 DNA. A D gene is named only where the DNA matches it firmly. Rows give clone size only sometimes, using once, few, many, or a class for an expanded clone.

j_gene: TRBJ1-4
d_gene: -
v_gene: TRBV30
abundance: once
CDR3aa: CAWSVRALTNEKLFF
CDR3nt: TGTGCCTGGAGTGTACGGGCACTAACTAATGAAAAACTGTTTTTT

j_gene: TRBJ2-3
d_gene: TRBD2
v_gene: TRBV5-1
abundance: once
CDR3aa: CASSDGGASTDTQYF
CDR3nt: TGCGCCAGCAGCGACGGGGGGGCGAGCACAGATACGCAGTATTTT

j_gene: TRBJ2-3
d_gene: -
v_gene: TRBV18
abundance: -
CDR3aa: CASSPRGGTDTQYF
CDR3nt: TGTGCCAGCTCACCACGAGGGGGCACAGATACGCAGTATTTT

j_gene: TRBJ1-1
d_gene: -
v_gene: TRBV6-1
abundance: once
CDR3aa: CASSEGDYMNTEAFF
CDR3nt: TGTGCCAGCAGTGAAGGTGATTACATGAACACTGAAGCTTTCTTT

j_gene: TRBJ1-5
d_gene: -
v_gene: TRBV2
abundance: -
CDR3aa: CASRTGQSSNQPQHF
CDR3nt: TGTGCCAGCAGAACGGGGCAGTCTAGCAATCAGCCCCAGCATTTT

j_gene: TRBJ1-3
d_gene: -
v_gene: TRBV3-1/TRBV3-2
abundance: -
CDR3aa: CASAEYSGNTIYF
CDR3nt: TGTGCCAGTGCGGAATACTCTGGAAACACCATATATTTT

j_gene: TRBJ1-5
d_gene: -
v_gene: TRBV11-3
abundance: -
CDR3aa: CASSSWEGQPQHF
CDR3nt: TGTGCCAGCAGCAGTTGGGAGGGGCAGCCCCAGCATTTT

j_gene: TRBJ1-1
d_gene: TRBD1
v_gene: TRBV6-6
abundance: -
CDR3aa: CASSPGTVLNTEAFF
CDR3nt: TGTGCCAGCAGCCCCGGGACAGTCCTGAACACTGAAGCTTTCTTT

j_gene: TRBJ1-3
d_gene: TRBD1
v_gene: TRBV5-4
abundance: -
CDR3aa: CASSSDRGIGNTIYF
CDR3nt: TGTGCCAGCAGCTCGGACAGGGGGATTGGAAACACCATATATTTT

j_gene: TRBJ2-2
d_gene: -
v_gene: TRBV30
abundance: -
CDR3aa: CAWRPARGGATGELFF
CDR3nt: TGTGCCTGGAGGCCCGCGAGGGGGGGGGCCACCGGGGAGCTGTTTTTT

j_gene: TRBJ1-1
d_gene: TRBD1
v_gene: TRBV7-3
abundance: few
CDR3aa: CASARGQGSTEAFF
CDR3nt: TGTGCCAGCGCTAGGGGACAGGGGAGCACTGAAGCTTTCTTT

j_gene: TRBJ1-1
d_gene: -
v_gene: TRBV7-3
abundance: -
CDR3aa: CASSLTSDGGNTEAFF
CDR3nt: TGTGCCAGCAGCTTAACCTCAGACGGGGGAAACACTGAAGCTTTCTTT

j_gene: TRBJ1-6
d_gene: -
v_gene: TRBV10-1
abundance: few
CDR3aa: CASSVQTNSPLHF
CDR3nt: TGCGCCAGCAGTGTTCAGACTAATTCACCCCTCCACTTT

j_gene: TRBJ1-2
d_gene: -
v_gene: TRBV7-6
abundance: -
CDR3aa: CASSPMGAAANYGYTF
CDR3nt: TGTGCCAGCAGCCCCATGGGAGCGGCAGCTAACTATGGCTACACCTTC

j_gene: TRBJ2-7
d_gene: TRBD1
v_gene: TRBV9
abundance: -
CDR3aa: CASSQTGNRGYEQYF
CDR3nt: TGTGCCAGCAGCCAGACAGGGAATCGAGGATACGAGCAGTACTTC

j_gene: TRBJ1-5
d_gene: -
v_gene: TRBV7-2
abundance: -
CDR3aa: CASSLGISNQPQHF
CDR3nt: TGTGCCAGCAGCTTAGGGATTAGCAATCAGCCCCAGCATTTT